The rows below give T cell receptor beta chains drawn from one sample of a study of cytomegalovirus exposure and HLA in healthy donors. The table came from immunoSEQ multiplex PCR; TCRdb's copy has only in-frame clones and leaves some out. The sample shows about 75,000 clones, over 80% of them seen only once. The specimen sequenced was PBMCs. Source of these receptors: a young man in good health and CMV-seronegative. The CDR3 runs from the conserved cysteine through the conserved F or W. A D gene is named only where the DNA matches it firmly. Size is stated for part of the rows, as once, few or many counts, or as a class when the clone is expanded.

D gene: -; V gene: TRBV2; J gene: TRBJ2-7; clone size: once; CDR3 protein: CASSPQGPPYEQYF; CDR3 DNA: TGTGCCAGCAGTCCACAGGGTCCCCCCTACGAGCAGTACTTC
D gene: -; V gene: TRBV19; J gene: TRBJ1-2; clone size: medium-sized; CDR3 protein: CASSIGGPGGYTF; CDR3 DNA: TGTGCCAGTAGTATTGGAGGGCCAGGTGGCTACACCTTC
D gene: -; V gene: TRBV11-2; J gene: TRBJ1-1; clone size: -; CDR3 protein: CASSSDGTEAFF; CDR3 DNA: TGTGCCAGCAGCTCAGACGGGACTGAAGCTTTCTTT
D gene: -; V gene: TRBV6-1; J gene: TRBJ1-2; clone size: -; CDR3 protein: CASIQPPFYGYTF; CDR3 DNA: TGTGCCAGCATACAGCCCCCTTTCTATGGCTACACCTTC
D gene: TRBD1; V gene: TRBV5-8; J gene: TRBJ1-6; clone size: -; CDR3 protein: CASSRGTGDNSPLHF; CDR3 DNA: TGTGCCAGCAGCCGCGGGACAGGTGATAATTCACCCCTCCACTTT
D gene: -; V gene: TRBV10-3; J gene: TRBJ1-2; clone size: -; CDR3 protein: CAISESREGDYGYTF; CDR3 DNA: TGTGCCATCAGTGAGTCGAGGGAGGGAGACTATGGCTACACCTTC
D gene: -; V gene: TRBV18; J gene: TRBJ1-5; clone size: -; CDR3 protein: CASSLADSHNQPQHF; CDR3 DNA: TGTGCCAGCTCTCTAGCGGACAGTCACAATCAGCCCCAGCATTTT
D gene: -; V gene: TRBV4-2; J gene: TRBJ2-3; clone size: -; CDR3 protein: CASSQDHAGSADTQYF; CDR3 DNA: TGTGCCAGCAGCCAAGATCACGCGGGATCTGCAGATACGCAGTATTTT
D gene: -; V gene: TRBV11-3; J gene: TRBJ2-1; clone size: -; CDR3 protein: CASSLQGGNNEQFF; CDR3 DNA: TGTGCCAGCAGCTTACAGGGAGGAAACAATGAGCAGTTCTTC
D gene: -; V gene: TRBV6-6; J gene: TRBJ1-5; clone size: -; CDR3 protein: CASGAEPQHF; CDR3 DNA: TGTGCCAGCGGGGCGGAGCCCCAGCATTTT
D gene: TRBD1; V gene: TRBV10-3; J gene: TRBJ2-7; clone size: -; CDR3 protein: CAILDPGQGRYEQYF; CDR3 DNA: TGTGCCATTCTTGACCCGGGACAGGGGAGATACGAGCAGTACTTC
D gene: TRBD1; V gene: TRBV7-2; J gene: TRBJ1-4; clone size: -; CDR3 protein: CASSPRQGAVEKLFF; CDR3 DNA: TGTGCCAGCAGCCCAAGACAGGGGGCGGTTGAAAAACTGTTTTTT
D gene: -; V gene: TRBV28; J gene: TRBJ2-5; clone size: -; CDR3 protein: CASSPIGEGEETQYF; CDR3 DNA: TGTGCCAGCAGTCCGATTGGGGAGGGGGAAGAGACCCAGTACTTC
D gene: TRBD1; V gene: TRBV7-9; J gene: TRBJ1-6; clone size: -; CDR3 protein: CASSFVTGTEGSPLHF; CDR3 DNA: TGTGCCAGCAGCTTCGTTACCGGGACAGAAGGTTCACCCCTCCACTTT
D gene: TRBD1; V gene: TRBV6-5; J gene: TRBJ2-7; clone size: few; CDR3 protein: CASSYGTGTYEQYF; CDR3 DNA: TGTGCCAGCAGTTACGGGACAGGTACCTACGAGCAGTACTTC
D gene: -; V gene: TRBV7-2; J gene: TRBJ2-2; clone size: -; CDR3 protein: CASSLLVSGELFF; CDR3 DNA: TGTGCCAGCAGCTTATTGGTCTCAGGAGAGCTGTTTTTT
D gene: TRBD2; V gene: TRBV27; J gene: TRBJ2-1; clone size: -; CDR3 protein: CASSFLAGGPFEQFF; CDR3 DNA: TGTGCCAGCAGTTTCCTAGCGGGAGGGCCTTTTGAGCAGTTCTTC
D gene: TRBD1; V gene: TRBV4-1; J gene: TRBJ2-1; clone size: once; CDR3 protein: CASSHGVGQGNEQFF; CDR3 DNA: TGCGCCAGCAGCCACGGGGTCGGACAGGGGAATGAGCAGTTCTTC
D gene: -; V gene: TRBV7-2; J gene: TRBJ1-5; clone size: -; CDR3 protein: CASSLVRQGNQPQHF; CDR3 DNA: TGTGCCAGCAGCTTAGTGCGCCAGGGCAATCAGCCCCAGCATTTT
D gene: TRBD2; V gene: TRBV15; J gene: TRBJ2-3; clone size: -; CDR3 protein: CATSRGTSGTDTQYF; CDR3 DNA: TGTGCCACCAGCAGAGGGACTAGCGGCACAGATACGCAGTATTTT
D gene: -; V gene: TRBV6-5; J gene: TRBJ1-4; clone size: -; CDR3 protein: CASSYPSGKLFF; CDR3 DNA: TGTGCCAGCAGTTACCCCTCCGGAAAACTGTTTTTT
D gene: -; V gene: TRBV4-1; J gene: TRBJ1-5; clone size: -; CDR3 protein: CASSTLTGNNQPQHF; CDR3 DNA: TGCGCCAGCAGCACCCTGACAGGCAACAATCAGCCCCAGCATTTT
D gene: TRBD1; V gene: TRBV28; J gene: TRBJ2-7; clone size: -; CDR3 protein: CASADRGPYEQYF; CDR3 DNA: TGTGCCAGCGCAGACAGGGGGCCCTACGAGCAGTACTTC
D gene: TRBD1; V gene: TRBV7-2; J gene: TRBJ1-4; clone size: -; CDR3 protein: CASSPDRGFEKLFF; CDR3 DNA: TGTGCCAGCAGTCCCGACAGGGGGTTTGAAAAACTGTTTTTT
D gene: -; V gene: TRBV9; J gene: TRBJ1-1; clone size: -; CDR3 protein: CASSADIRQTEAFF; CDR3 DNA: TGTGCCAGCAGCGCCGACATTAGACAGACTGAAGCTTTCTTT
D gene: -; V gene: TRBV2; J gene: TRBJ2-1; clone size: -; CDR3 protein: CASSLRSGGDNEQFF; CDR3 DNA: TGTGCCAGCAGCCTAAGAAGTGGTGGAGACAATGAGCAGTTCTTC
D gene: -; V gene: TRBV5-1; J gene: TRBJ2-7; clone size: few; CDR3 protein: CASSLSHRKRSYEQYF; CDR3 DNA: TGCGCCAGCAGCTTAAGCCACAGGAAGAGGTCGTACGAGCAGTACTTC
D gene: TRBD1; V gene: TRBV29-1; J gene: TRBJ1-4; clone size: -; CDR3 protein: CSVGTGGDEKLFF; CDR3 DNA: TGCAGCGTGGGGACAGGGGGTGATGAAAAACTGTTTTTT